The text below deals with one T cell receptor (beta chain). The data originate from a study of radiotherapy plus CTLA-4 blockade in lung cancer. This table comes from immunoSEQ multiplex PCR, and its TCRdb copy is limited to in-frame clones, with some not included. The table has about 59,000 clones, approximately 65% seen once; the top ten hold around 8.8%. The germline V and J ends were trimmed by 3 bases and 10 bases, with 13 bases remaining between them. Germline V lookup: CDR1 LGHNA, CDR2 YSLEER. The CDR3 loop spans 14 amino acids. This specimen consisted of peripheral blood, obtained from a patient treated with radiotherapy plus ipilimumab. The receptor's source is a human donor with non-small cell lung cancer whose response to radiotherapy plus ipilimumab could not be evaluated. The chain is built from TRBV4-3 and TRBJ1-6; D is possibly TRBD1 (5 bases). The CDR3 DNA reads TGCGCCAGCAGCCAGGGGCAGGCTGACTCACCCCTCCACTTT. Amino acids: CASSQGQADSPLHF.